Below, 10 T cell receptor beta chains from the same sample are listed, as sequenced in a study of radiotherapy plus CTLA-4 blockade in lung cancer. Assay used: immunoSEQ multiplex PCR; TCRdb lists only in-frame clones, some missing. The sample contains about 41,000 clones, approximately 76% of which appear only once. This specimen was peripheral blood, taken from a patient treated with radiotherapy plus ipilimumab. The source is a human donor with non-small cell lung cancer who had stable disease on radiotherapy plus ipilimumab.

The rearrangement joins TRBV29-1 to TRBJ1-1; 7 nucleotides line up with TRBD1. V gave up 0 bases and J gave up 2 bases; unmatched junction bases: 6. This CDR3 spans 15 amino acids. Germline V gene sequence: CDR1 SQVTM, CDR2 ANQGSEA. Here the CDR3 reads CSVEDDRVDNTEAFF. CDR3 bases: TGCAGCGTTGAAGATGACAGGGTGGATAACACTGAAGCTTTCTTT.

This chain joins TRBV10-1 and TRBJ2-2; TRBD2 matches at 10 bases. CDR1 and CDR2 from the germline V gene are WNHNN and SYGVQD (reference sequence). The ends lost 3 bases at V and 3 bases at J; junction bases unmatched: 4. The CDR3 totals 16 residues. The CDR3 reads CASSEAGGQYTGELFF. The DNA for the CDR3 is TGCGCCAGCAGTGAAGCGGGGGGGCAGTACACCGGGGAGCTGTTTTTT.

V gene TRBV5-6 combines with J gene TRBJ1-2; D unresolved. The V and J ends lost 7 bases and 10 bases respectively, with 23 bases between them. This CDR3 is built from 14 residues. Germline V gives CDR1 SGHDT, CDR2 YYEEEE. CDR3: CASSEGSWFDDYTF. CDR3 in DNA: TGTGCCAGCTCCGAAGGCTCCTGGTTTGATGACTACACCTTC.

The chain has TRBV6-5 and TRBJ1-5; 8 bases line up with TRBD1. Germline trimming cut 6 bases from V and 6 bases from J; bases unmatched to any gene: 7. CDR1 is MNHEY, CDR2 SVGAGI, per germline. The CDR3 has 14 amino acids. The CDR3 here is CASRKTGVGQPQHF. Written as DNA, the CDR3 is TGTGCCAGCAGAAAGACAGGGGTGGGTCAGCCCCAGCATTTT.

The chain employs TRBV7-6 and TRBJ2-7; tentatively, D is TRBD1 (6 bases). CDR1 and CDR2 from the germline V gene are SGHVS and FNYEAQ. Trimming removed 1 base from V and 7 bases from J, with 17 bases in between. The CDR3 is 15 amino acids. CDR3 DNA: TGTGCCAGCAGCTTAGGTCAGCCATTCCAGGGGGAGCAGTACGTC. Residues: CASSLGQPFQGEQYV.

This chain joins TRBV9 and TRBJ2-2; 9 bases map to TRBD1. Germline V lookup: CDR1 SGDLS, CDR2 YYNGEE. The CDR3 is 15 amino acids. J was trimmed by 5 bases and V by 3 bases; bases with no gene match: 5. CDR3 sequence reads: CASSDGTGFTGELFF. The CDR3 bases are TGTGCCAGCAGCGATGGGACAGGGTTTACCGGGGAGCTGTTTTTT.

This chain connects TRBV19 to TRBJ2-2, with TRBD2 identical over 10 bases. The germline V gene encodes CDR1 LNHDA and CDR2 SQIVND (reference sequence). The V segment lost 4 bases and the J segment 0 bases; nucleotides outside the gene matches: 5. CDR3 size: 17 residues. The CDR3 DNA reads TGTGCCAGTAGTACCCTACTAGCGGGGACGAACACCGGGGAGCTGTTTTTT. This translates into CASSTLLAGTNTGELFF.

This clone is a singleton in its sample. The J gene is TRBJ2-1, the V gene TRBV28; 7 positions agree with TRBD2. V lost 4 bases to trimming and J lost 3 bases; unmatched junction nucleotides: 9. Germline V gene lookup returns CDR1 MDHEN and CDR2 SYDVKM. The CDR3 runs to 16 residues. In DNA form, the CDR3 reads TGTGCCAGCAGTTCCCTCGGGGGGTCCGGCTACAATGAGCAGTTCTTC. Residues: CASSSLGGSGYNEQFF.

The rearrangement links TRBV19 to TRBJ2-2; 13 nucleotides match TRBD2. Germline CDR1 and CDR2: LNHDA and SQIVND (reference sequence). The CDR3 is made up of 18 amino acids. V was clipped by 3 bases and J by 1 base; unmatched bases: 5. The CDR3 region has the DNA TGTGCCAGTAGTATCCTGACTAGCGGGGGGTGGAACACCGGGGAGCTGTTTTTT. Its protein product is CASSILTSGGWNTGELFF.

The chain has TRBV10-3 and TRBJ1-3, with no clear D. V was trimmed by 4 bases and J by 6 bases, leaving 22 bases between them. In germline, CDR1 is ENHRY, CDR2 SYGVKD. The CDR3 consists of 17 residues. The CDR3 here is CAISGAAGYGRLNTIYF. The CDR3 nucleotides are TGTGCCATCAGTGGGGCGGCTGGGTACGGACGATTAAACACCATATATTTT.